The clone carrying this TCR beta chain was found once. The target antigen is unknown. Between the trimmed V and J ends, which lost 5 bases and 1 base, there was a span of 9 bases. This CDR3 has 14 amino acids. CDR1 is MNHEY, CDR2 SMNVEV, per germline (reference sequence). This sample is part of a study of yellow fever vaccine responses in identical twins. Findings of the study overall: After vaccination, twins' T cell response reportedly seemed partly convergent, partly personalized.

Each CDR3 protein is one row after TCRdb ran MiXCR on the RT-PCR reads. This table has about 17,000 distinct CDR3 sequences, under 70% appearing once. The receptor comes from a woman aged 18-35 years who received the yellow fever vaccine. The sequencing here drew on T cells from blood (PBMCs), unsorted or a sorted subset (not recorded which), taken before or after yellow fever vaccination (not recorded which). The chain joins TRBV27 to TRBJ2-1; no clear D gene. The CDR3 sequence: CASSPRRSYNEQFF. CDR3 sequence (DNA): TGTGCCAGCAGTCCCAGAAGGTCCTACAATGAGCAGTTCTTC.